Listed here are 21 T cell receptor beta chains from one sample, sequenced in a study of blood T cell repertoires in COVID-19. Sequencing used immunoSEQ multiplex PCR; TCRdb keeps in-frame clones, though not all of them. The sample lists under 200,000 clones; 82% were seen once. The sequenced sample consisted of PBMCs or T cells enriched from blood (not recorded which). Source of these receptors: a woman aged 55-70 years with acute COVID-19.

The J gene is TRBJ2-1, the V gene TRBV18, with TRBD1 matching 9 bases. This CDR3 is built from 15 residues. Germline CDR1 is KGHSH and CDR2 is LQKENI. The J segment lost 10 bases and the V segment lost 2 bases, leaving 9 bases of the junction unmatched. CDR3 residues: CASSPRDRDLREQFF. CDR3 DNA sequence: TGTGCCAGCTCACCAAGGGACAGGGACTTAAGGGAGCAGTTCTTC. Drawing the rest from reference TRBV18 and TRBJ2-1, the complete variable domain is NAGVMQNPRHLVRRRGQEARLRCSPMKGHSHVYWYRQLPEEGLKFMVYLQKENIIDESGMPKERFSAEFPKEGPSILRIQQVVRGDSAAYFCASSPRDRDLREQFFGPGTRLTVL.

V and J are TRBV27 and TRBJ2-7, with D perhaps matching TRBD1 (5 bases). Per germline, CDR1 MNHEY and CDR2 SMNVEV (reference sequence). The CDR3 has 12 amino acids. With 3 bases removed from V and 3 bases from J, the gap between germline ends came to 6 bases. The DNA for the CDR3 is TGTGCCAGCAGTTTGCAGGGCTACGAGCAGTACGTC. This encodes CASSLQGYEQYV.

The V and J genes are TRBV28 and TRBJ1-1, with a tentative D call TRBD1 (5 bases). The CDR3 has 12 amino acids. V was shortened by 6 bases and J by 5 bases, with 10 bases between the two germline ends. Per germline, CDR1 MDHEN and CDR2 SYDVKM. CDR3 in DNA: TGTGCCAGCAGGGAGGGGTTAACTGAAGCTTTCTTT. Translated, it gives CASREGLTEAFF.

CDR3 in DNA: TGTGCCAGCAGTGTACAGGGATCTAGCACAGATACGCAGTATTTT. Translation gives CASSVQGSSTDTQYF. The V gene is TRBV9, the J gene TRBJ2-3, with D possibly being TRBD1 (6 bases). Germline V gene sequence: CDR1 SGDLS, CDR2 YYNGEE. The ends were cut back, 5 bases at V and 0 bases at J, with 13 bases in the middle. This CDR3 has 15 residues.

The rearrangement links TRBV5-1 to TRBJ2-1; 12 nucleotides align to TRBD2. This CDR3 has 18 amino acids. The V and J ends lost 0 bases and 9 bases, in that order; junction bases with no gene match: 13. Germline V lookup: CDR1 SGHRS, CDR2 YFSETQ. CDR3 DNA: TGCGCCAGCAGCTTGGTTTCGCTAGCGGGGGGGCTTGACGGTGAGCAGTTCTTC. Translated, it gives CASSLVSLAGGLDGEQFF.

This clone has just a few counts. V gene TRBV3-1 (or the pseudogene TRBV3-2) combines with J gene TRBJ1-5; unclear D gene. The germline V gene encodes CDR1 LGHDT and CDR2 YNNKEL (reference sequence). With 4 bases removed from V and 0 bases from J, the gap between germline ends came to 13 bases. The CDR3 is 16 residues long. CDR3 in DNA: TGTGCCAGCAGCCCCCGTTGGCCCCTTAGCAATCAGCCCCAGCATTTT. It encodes CASSPRWPLSNQPQHF.

This sequence joins TRBV6-5 and TRBJ1-2, with a tentative D call TRBD1 (5 bases). Germline-derived CDR1 and CDR2 are MNHEY and SVGAGI. V was pared by 2 bases and J by 4 bases, with 8 bases between. The length of the CDR3 is 13 residues. The CDR3 coding sequence is TGTGCCAGCAGTTACGGGGGGACCTATGGCTACACCTTC. Its protein product is CASSYGGTYGYTF.

The rearrangement joins TRBV5-1 to TRBJ2-1, with TRBD2 matching 10 bases. Trimming took 4 bases from V and 5 from J; bases not matched to a gene: 12. The CDR3 is made up of 17 amino acids. Germline lookup yields CDR1 SGHRS and CDR2 YFSETQ. The CDR3 region is CASSQGLASLGDNEQFF. CDR3 DNA sequence: TGCGCCAGCAGCCAGGGACTAGCGAGCTTAGGGGACAATGAGCAGTTCTTC.

The V gene is TRBV3-1 (or the pseudogene TRBV3-2), the J gene TRBJ2-3; D is perhaps TRBD2 (5 bases). In germline, CDR1 is LGHDT, CDR2 YNNKEL (reference sequence). This CDR3 is built from 16 residues. V lost 4 bases and J 5 bases, leaving 19 bases between the germline ends. The CDR3 coding sequence is TGTGCCAGCAGCCTGACACGCGGGCGGGCCGGAGATACGCAGTATTTT. It yields the protein CASSLTRGRAGDTQYF.

The rearrangement uses TRBV9 and TRBJ2-5, with 10 bases that match TRBD2. Germline V CDR1 and CDR2: SGDLS, YYNGEE. V trimming: 4 bases; J trimming: 1 base; junction bases outside the gene matches: 7. The length of the CDR3 is 16 residues. The CDR3 nucleotides read TGTGCCAGCAGCCCCCTAGCGGGAGACCTCCAAGAGACCCAGTACTTC. This sequence encodes CASSPLAGDLQETQYF.

The J gene is TRBJ2-3, the V gene TRBV5-1, with D possibly TRBD1 on 5 matching bases. CDR3 length equals 14 residues. V was shortened by 0 bases and J by 4 bases, with 9 bases between the two germline ends. The germline CDR1 and CDR2 sequences are SGHRS and YFSETQ. The DNA of the CDR3 is TGCGCCAGCAGCTTGGGACTGGGGCCAGATACGCAGTATTTT. It yields the protein CASSLGLGPDTQYF.

The chain joins TRBV3-1 (or the pseudogene TRBV3-2) to TRBJ2-7, with 7 bases lining up with TRBD1. The CDR3 totals 16 residues. CDR1 and CDR2 from the germline V gene are LGHDT and YNNKEL (reference sequence). J lost 0 bases, V lost 1 base, and 6 bases had no gene match. The CDR3 DNA follows: TGTGCCAGCAGCCAAGCAACCGGGACAGTCTCCTACGAGCAGTACTTC. Its translation is CASSQATGTVSYEQYF.

The chain combines TRBV7-2 with TRBJ2-4; TRBD1 might be the D (5 bases). The V gene lost 0 bases and the J gene lost 5 bases, with 8 bases spanning the gap. Germline-derived CDR1 and CDR2 are SGHTA and FQGNSA. There are 14 residues in the CDR3. The CDR3: CASSLAAGQNIQYF. The CDR3 DNA reads as TGTGCCAGCAGCTTAGCAGCAGGGCAAAACATTCAGTACTTC.

The chain links TRBV5-8 to TRBJ1-6, with D perhaps TRBD1 (5 bases). Looked up from germline, CDR1 is SGHTS and CDR2 is YDEGEE. CDR3 length equals 14 residues. Trimming took 0 bases from V and 10 from J, leaving 11 bases between them. The CDR3: CASSLGGVDSPLHF. CDR3 nucleotides: TGTGCCAGCAGCTTGGGGGGGGTTGACTCACCCCTCCACTTT. The full variable domain, rest sourced from reference TRBV5-8 and TRBJ1-6, is EAGVTQSPTHLIKTRGQQATLRCSPISGHTSVYWYQQALGLGLQFLLWYDEGEERNRGNFPPRFSGRQFPNYSSELNVNALELEDSALYLCASSLGGVDSPLHFGNGTRLTVT.

The chain has TRBV5-4 and TRBJ1-1, with 8 nucleotides matching TRBD1. The ends lost 3 bases at V and 4 bases at J; junction bases unmatched: 8. The CDR3 runs to 15 residues. The germline CDR1 and CDR2 sequences are SGHNT and YYREEE (reference sequence). CDR3: CASSSDRGDRTEAFF. As DNA, the CDR3 is TGTGCCAGCAGCTCTGACAGGGGCGACCGCACTGAAGCTTTCTTT.

The chain recombines TRBV6-2 or TRBV6-3 with TRBJ2-7; D perhaps matches TRBD2 (5 bases). This CDR3 has 14 amino acids. V gave up 6 bases and J gave up 4 bases, with 16 bases separating them. Germline CDR1 reads MNHEY; CDR2 reads SVGEGT. CDR3 region: CASSHSLAAYEQYF. In nucleotides, the CDR3 is TGTGCCAGCAGCCACAGCCTAGCAGCATACGAGCAGTACTTC.

The chain uses TRBV6-5 and TRBJ1-4; 8 bases map to TRBD1. The CDR3 extends over 14 amino acids. J lost 7 bases, V lost 2 bases, and 3 bases had no gene match. CDR1 is MNHEY, CDR2 SVGAGI, per germline. CDR3 region: CASSYRQGSEKLFF. CDR3 nucleotide sequence: TGTGCCAGCAGTTACCGACAGGGGAGTGAAAAACTGTTTTTT.

The chain links TRBV19 to TRBJ1-5; 8 positions agree with TRBD1. Trimming cost V 5 bases and J 5 bases; bases outside gene matches: 14. This CDR3 contains 17 residues. Germline-derived CDR1 and CDR2 are LNHDA and SQIVND (reference sequence). This CDR3 reads CASSFHLNRGIDQPQHF. CDR3 sequence (DNA): TGTGCCAGTAGTTTCCACCTCAACAGGGGGATAGATCAGCCCCAGCATTTT.

In this sample, this clone turned up once. The rearrangement uses TRBV28 and TRBJ2-6, with TRBD1 matching 9 bases. V shed 8 bases, J shed 2 bases, and the junction held 10 bases outside the gene matches. Germline loops: CDR1 MDHEN, CDR2 SYDVKM. The CDR3 runs to 17 residues. CDR3 nucleotide sequence: TGTGCCAGCTGGGGCGACAGGGGGACCCCTGGGGCCAACGTCCTGACTTTC. Amino acid sequence: CASWGDRGTPGANVLTF.

The V gene is TRBV12-3 or TRBV12-4, the J gene TRBJ2-1, with a possible D match to TRBD2 (5 bases). The CDR3 length is 13 residues. The V end lost 5 bases, the J end lost 9 bases, and 14 bases lay between the germline ends. CDR3 bases: TGTGCCAGCAGTCCCGTGGTAGCGATTGAGCAGTTCTTC. Encoded protein: CASSPVVAIEQFF.

The rearrangement links TRBV28 to TRBJ2-2, with D maybe TRBD1 (6 bases). This CDR3 is built from 12 residues. V lost 7 bases and J lost 4, with 7 bases in between. CDR1 is MDHEN and CDR2 is SYDVKM in the germline V gene. CDR3: CASTRGTGELFF. In nucleotides, the CDR3 is TGTGCCAGCACCAGGGGCACCGGGGAGCTGTTTTTT. Supplemented by reference TRBV28 and TRBJ2-2, the full variable domain reads DVKVTQSSRYLVKRTGEKVFLECVQDMDHENMFWYRQDPGLGLRLIYFSYDVKMKEKGDIPEGYSVSREKKERFSLILESASTNQTSMYLCASTRGTGELFFGEGSRLTVL.